This T cell receptor (beta chain) is from a study of cytomegalovirus exposure and HLA in healthy donors. Whole-study context: Out of several hundred genotyped donors, roughly 80% belonged to the Caucasian-associated ancestry cluster.

In the PCR, 60 Vbeta and 13 Jbeta primers were used. Generated by immunoSEQ multiplex PCR, the TCRdb table keeps only in-frame clones and is missing some. The sample has fewer than 250,000 clones, 70% to 75% seen once. CDR3 length: 16 amino acids. J was trimmed by 4 bases and V by 5 bases; bases with no gene match: 7. Germline loops: CDR1 SGHTA, CDR2 FQGTGA. This sequence was found in a man younger than 40 in good health and CMV-seropositive. The sequencing input was PBMCs. The V call is TRBV7-3, the J call TRBJ2-5; 13 bases agree with TRBD2. The CDR3: CASSLGTSGMRETQYF. For the CDR3, the DNA is TGTGCCAGCAGCCTCGGGACTAGCGGGATGAGAGAGACCCAGTACTTC.